This passage covers 22 T cell receptor beta chains from one sample sequenced in a study of T cells in localized non-small cell lung cancer (dated by TCRdb to 2020 to 2022). Libraries were constructed by the immunoSEQ multiplex PCR assay. What TCRdb holds here is the immuneACCESS table cut down to in-frame rearrangements. Part of the clones is not present; checked against another copy, under half of the missing clones reflect an unresolved V gene, and the others are unexplained. The sample includes around 1,000 clones, with more than 20% observed a single time. 15% to 17% of the sample is in the top ten clones. The source material was normal lung tissue next to the tumor, sampled before any cancer treatment. The receptors shown here come from a female donor over 55 with stage III lung adenocarcinoma.

The V gene is TRBV19, the J gene TRBJ2-3; 13 bases line up with TRBD2. CDR3 size: 14 residues. CDR1 is LNHDA, CDR2 SQIVND, per germline (reference sequence). J gave up 9 bases and V 6 bases, and 6 bases lay outside the gene matches. CDR3 amino acids: CASRGLAGLRTQYF. The DNA of the CDR3 is TGTGCCAGTAGGGGACTAGCGGGGCTCCGGACGCAGTATTTT.

The chain joins TRBV23-1 to TRBJ1-3; D is unresolved. TRBV23-1 is annotated as an ORF whose role is uncertain. The CDR3 loop spans 17 amino acids. Trimming took off 4 bases at V and 0 bases at J, with 16 bases between the two ends. The CDR3, as DNA: TGCGCCAGCAGTCCTACCCGGGTCGAGATCTCTGGAAACACCATATATTTT. This encodes CASSPTRVEISGNTIYF.

This clone was seen a handful of times. CDR3 in DNA: TGTGCCAGTAGACCTATGACAGGGGAGCGGGGAAACACCATATATTTT. This codes for CASRPMTGERGNTIYF. This chain connects TRBV19 to TRBJ1-3; 8 bases are shared with TRBD1. This CDR3 region has 16 residues. Looked up from germline, CDR1 is LNHDA and CDR2 is SQIVND (reference sequence). After removal of 6 bases from V and 4 bases from J, the junction contained 11 bases not matched to a gene.

This clone is medium-sized. V is TRBV11-3 and J is TRBJ2-3, with 8 bases fitting TRBD2. Germline trimming cut 3 bases from V and 4 bases from J; bases unmatched to any gene: 6. The germline V gene encodes CDR1 SGHNT and CDR2 YENEEA. This CDR3 is 15 amino acids long. The CDR3 loop is CASSFGAGGADTQYF. The DNA for the CDR3 is TGTGCCAGCAGCTTCGGCGCGGGGGGCGCAGATACGCAGTATTTT.

This chain joins TRBV28 and TRBJ1-3, with D possibly being TRBD1 (6 bases). This CDR3 comprises 14 residues. Deletions cut 3 bases from V and 4 bases from J, with 10 bases between. CDR1 is MDHEN, CDR2 SYDVKM, per germline. CDR3 sequence: CASSFKTGGNTIYF. CDR3 sequence (DNA): TGTGCCAGCAGTTTTAAAACAGGGGGAAACACCATATATTTT.

This clone showed up just a few times. The CDR3 DNA sequence: TGTGCCAGCAGCCTCGGACAGGCGATTGCCTCTGGAAACACCATATATTTT. This translates into CASSLGQAIASGNTIYF. The V call is TRBV11-3, the J call TRBJ1-3, with TRBD1 matching over 7 bases. The CDR3 has 17 residues. The germline V gene has CDR1 SGHNT and CDR2 YENEEA. V lost 5 bases and J lost 0; bases outside the gene matches: 10.

The V and J genes are TRBV6-8 and TRBJ2-7, with 9 bases identical to TRBD1. The CDR3 is 15 residues long. In germline, CDR1 is MNHGY, CDR2 SAAAGT. V shed 5 bases, J shed 0 bases, and the junction held 5 bases outside the gene matches. The CDR3 DNA follows: TGTGCCAGCAGTGCGACAGGGGGAGGCTCCTACGAGCAGTACTTC. Translation: CASSATGGGSYEQYF.

This clone was seen a few times. The rearrangement joins TRBV28 to TRBJ1-2, with TRBD1 matching over 9 bases. V dropped 7 bases and J dropped 5; count of bases not matched to a gene: 5. The CDR3 is 13 residues long. Per germline, CDR1 MDHEN and CDR2 SYDVKM. The CDR3: CASKGTGSYGYTF. The CDR3 DNA follows: TGTGCCAGCAAAGGGACAGGGTCATATGGCTACACCTTC.

This clone has just a few counts. V is TRBV28 and J is TRBJ1-1; 7 bases agree with TRBD1. The CDR3 consists of 15 residues. V lost 8 bases to trimming and J lost 1 base; unmatched junction nucleotides: 10. Germline CDR1 is MDHEN and CDR2 is SYDVKM. CDR3 coding DNA: TGTGCCAGCCGAAAACGGGGACAGAAGAACACTGAAGCTTTCTTT. Its protein product is CASRKRGQKNTEAFF.

This chain uses TRBV19 with TRBJ2-2; D unresolved. The V gene's germline CDR1 is LNHDA and CDR2 SQIVND (reference sequence). V lost 7 bases and J lost 5, with 20 bases in between. This CDR3 has 16 amino acids. As DNA, the CDR3 is TGTGCCAGTACTAACATGGGCGCCTCGTGGACCGGGGAGCTGTTTTTT. Translating gives CASTNMGASWTGELFF. The full variable domain, in which reference TRBV19 and TRBJ2-2 provide the parts outside the CDR3, is DGGITQSPKYLFRKEGQNVTLSCEQNLNHDAMYWYRQDPGQGLRLIYYSQIVNDFQKGDIAEGYSVSREKKESFPLTVTSAQKNPTAFYLCASTNMGASWTGELFFGEGSRLTVL.

The chain recombines TRBV19 with TRBJ2-7; tentatively, D is TRBD2 (6 bases). Trimming removed 5 bases from V and 0 bases from J, with 23 bases in between. The CDR3 extends over 18 amino acids. The germline gives CDR1 LNHDA, CDR2 SQIVND (reference sequence). CDR3 sequence: CASSPIARTSSTSYEQYF. The CDR3, as DNA: TGTGCCAGTAGTCCAATTGCCCGAACTAGCTCAACCTCCTACGAGCAGTACTTC.

The chain employs TRBV9 and TRBJ2-7; D is unresolved. Trimming removed 3 bases from V and 7 bases from J, with 14 bases in between. The CDR3 runs 13 residues. CDR1 and CDR2 from the germline V gene are SGDLS and YYNGEE. The CDR3 region has the DNA TGTGCCAGCAGCGCCCCGGTGAGGCCGGAGCAGTACTTC. It translates to CASSAPVRPEQYF.

This clone has a handful of counts. An end of the junction differs from the germline gene, which may be a read error. The chain joins TRBV6-8 to TRBJ1-5; the match to TRBD1 covers 10 bases. Germline CDR1 MNHGY, CDR2 SAAAGT. This CDR3 has 13 residues. CDR3 coding DNA: TGTGCCATCAGTGGGACAGGGGACCAGCCCCAGCATTTT. The encoded protein is CAISGTGDQPQHF.

This clone was counted between two and nine times. The CDR3 sequence: CASSFALTGTEAFF. The CDR3, as DNA: TGTGCCAGCAGCTTTGCCCTAACGGGGACTGAAGCTTTCTTT. The V call is TRBV11-3, the J call TRBJ1-1; D gene uncertain. This CDR3 has 14 amino acids. The germline gives CDR1 SGHNT, CDR2 YENEEA. Deletions cut 3 bases from V and 5 bases from J, with 13 bases between.

This clone is a singleton in its sample. CDR3 residues: CASSLSGANQPQHF. CDR3 DNA sequence: TGCGCCAGCAGTTTGTCGGGGGCGAATCAGCCCCAGCATTTT. The genes are TRBV10-2 and TRBJ1-5; TRBD1 is a possible D gene (6 bases). The V end was cut by 5 bases, the J end by 4 bases, with 12 bases between. CDR3 length equals 14 residues. Germline V gives CDR1 WSHSY, CDR2 SAAADI.

This clone is large within its sample. V is TRBV6-8 and J is TRBJ2-1; a possible D gene is TRBD2 (6 bases). This CDR3 spans 12 amino acids. Germline values: CDR1 MNHGY, CDR2 SAAAGT. V was trimmed by 2 bases and J by 14 bases, leaving 13 bases between them. Here the CDR3 reads CASSYAPGAEFF. DNA of the CDR3: TGTGCCAGCAGTTACGCCCCGGGAGCGGAGTTCTTC.

The genes are TRBV6-8 and TRBJ1-1; no reliable D call. Germline V CDR1 and CDR2: MNHGY, SAAAGT. The CDR3 length is 14 residues. The germline V and J ends were trimmed by 4 bases and 4 bases, with 13 bases remaining between them. DNA of the CDR3: TGTGCCAGCAGTTTACCTTCCGTGGGCACTGAAGCTTTCTTT. It yields the protein CASSLPSVGTEAFF.

The chain joins TRBV6-7 to TRBJ1-1; D remains ambiguous. TRBV6-7 is flagged as an ORF with uncertain function. This CDR3 has 11 amino acids. V shed 6 bases and J shed 3 bases, with 5 bases lying between them. Written as DNA, the CDR3 is TGTGCCAGCAGCCTCCACACTGAAGCTTTCTTT. It yields the protein CASSLHTEAFF.

V and J are TRBV6-1 and TRBJ2-7; 7 bases agree with TRBD1. V shed 0 bases and J 1 base; nucleotides not matched to a gene: 3. Germline assignment: CDR1 MNHNS and CDR2 SASEGT. The CDR3 has 15 residues. CDR3 in amino acids: CASSEAVQGSYEQYF. CDR3 sequence (DNA): TGTGCCAGCAGTGAAGCTGTACAGGGGTCCTACGAGCAGTACTTC.

In its sample, this clone ranks as medium-sized. This rearrangement joins TRBV1 to TRBJ2-3; the D call in the table, TRBD2, was not verified against the DNA. TRBV1 is annotated as a pseudogene. The CDR3 is made up of 16 amino acids. In nucleotides, the CDR3 is TGCGCCAGCAGCCAAGAGCTAGCGGGAGGTTTAGATACGCAGTATTTT. Translating gives CASSQELAGGLDTQYF.

Only a few counts were recorded for this clone. The rearrangement uses TRBV27 and TRBJ1-5, with D hard to call. Per germline, CDR1 MNHEY and CDR2 SMNVEV (reference sequence). The V and J ends lost 4 bases and 5 bases respectively, with 15 bases between them. This CDR3 is built from 15 residues. The CDR3 DNA reads as TGTGCCAGCAGTTCCTACCTTGGGCGGGATCAGCCCCAGCATTTT. Amino acid sequence: CASSSYLGRDQPQHF.

In DNA form, the CDR3 reads TGTGCCAGCAGTAGGACAGGGAGCACTGAAGCTTTCTTT. Translating gives CASSRTGSTEAFF. This chain joins TRBV9 and TRBJ1-1, with 8 positions matching TRBD1. CDR1 and CDR2 from the germline V gene are SGDLS and YYNGEE. The V segment lost 5 bases and the J segment 4 bases; nucleotides outside the gene matches: 4. The CDR3 has 13 residues.